Sequencing of this TCR beta chain was carried out in a study of blood T cell repertoires in COVID-19. This clone is a singleton in its sample. Produced via immunoSEQ multiplex PCR; TCRdb's table is partial and in-frame only. The table lists roughly 280,000 clones, less than 90% of them singletons, with under 5% in the top ten. V lost 4 bases to trimming and J lost 3 bases, with 16 bases between them. Looked up from germline, CDR1 is SGHNT and CDR2 is YYREEE (reference sequence). The CDR3 loop spans 16 amino acids. The rearrangement joins TRBV5-4 to TRBJ2-2; TRBD2 is a possible D gene (6 bases). This clonotype was sampled from a man aged 55 to 69 with acute or convalescent COVID-19. Material: peripheral blood. CDR3 residues: CASSSGPSEYTGELFF. CDR3 bases: TGTGCCAGCAGCAGCGGGCCTAGCGAGTACACCGGGGAGCTGTTTTTT.